This TCR beta chain emerged from a study of T cells in Graves' hyperthyroidism and ophthalmopathy. J lost 6 bases, V lost 4 bases, and 13 bases had no gene match. This CDR3 region has 17 residues. Per germline, CDR1 SNHLY and CDR2 FYNNEI. Many counts were recorded for this clonotype. Regions amplified from RNA transcripts were the TCR beta CDR3 regions. Using the HTBI primer set, a first-round RT-PCR was run on the TCR CDR3. In TCRdb, the multiplex PCR reads were re-called with MiXCR into one record per CDR3 protein. The table lists more than 600,000 distinct CDR3 sequences, 15% to 20% of them singletons, with around 8% in the top ten.

This sequence was found in a man aged 18-30 years with Graves' hyperthyroidism. The gene calls are TRBV2 and TRBJ2-3, with TRBD1 matching over 10 bases. Sequenced material: blood. In DNA, the CDR3 is TGTGCCAGCAGTGTGTTTTTGTGGGGACAGGGGACGGATACGCAGTATTTT. The encoded protein is CASSVFLWGQGTDTQYF.